These T cell receptor beta chains were read from a single sample in a study of blood T cell repertoires in COVID-19. Data came from immunoSEQ multiplex PCR; TCRdb stores just in-frame clones and leaves some out. Of over 30,000 clones listed, 90% are singletons. The sequencing sample was made of peripheral blood. The receptor set was obtained from a man between 65 and 85 years old with acute or convalescent COVID-19. The conserved cysteine and the conserved F or W are not part of the CDR3 here. Not all rows give a size; the values are once, few, many and, for expanded clones, a class.

TRBV12-5 - ASGLAASGHNEQF
TRBV5-1 - ASSSQRNSMGGTEAF
TRBV6-2/TRBV6-3 - ASSPGTENEKLF
TRBV27 - ASSFSLNNEQF
TRBV19 - ASSNGGTRNEQF
TRBV7-2 once ASSWTGAYEQY
TRBV18 - ASSPGTLGRDQPQH
TRBV7-3 - ASSLDAGFTEAF
TRBV5-4 - ASSIPDRDEQY
TRBV7-9 - ASSLGQSSTDTQY
TRBV6-5 - ASSYSGGFAGNTIY
TRBV7-2 - ASSDRDTISYEQY
TRBV15 - ATSPPGSGANVLT
TRBV4-3 - ASSPQEDAGRETQY
TRBV28 - ASSFGTALSGANVLT
TRBV6-5 - ASREQTGSSYEQY
TRBV9 - ASSGSGSAYEQY
TRBV13 - ASSPGTSLAGELF
TRBV6-6 - ASSYRTAETQY
TRBV14 - ASSLGQGLLDTQY
TRBV11-2 - ASSSGPSAFRDEQF
TRBV7-2 few ASSSEAAGDRKQY
TRBV30 - AWTNQRALFSSSYEQY
TRBV28 - ASSFEGGLERNEKLF
TRBV7-2 - ASSFTGTGNYEQY
TRBV7-3 - ASSLRRGDTDTQY
TRBV7-9 - ASSLGGRNTIY
TRBV12-3/TRBV12-4 once ASSLGVNTEAF
TRBV5-8 - ASSLSGKGAGEQY
TRBV12-3/TRBV12-4 - ASSRQGAGGYT
TRBV19 - ASSISVGGFGNTEAF
TRBV4-2 - ASSQDWNSGEGTQY
TRBV4-1 - ASSLDRAEKLF
TRBV28 - ASSPGQGIYSGNTIY
TRBV28 - ASSLTQGNTGELF
TRBV24-1 - ATSGGGYNEQF
TRBV5-6 - ASSLVQGDQPQH
TRBV27 once ASSYGATNEKLF
TRBV18 - ASSPTTANYGYT
TRBV18 - ASSTGQGSNQPQH
TRBV19 - ASSIAPEAEGGYT
TRBV2 - ARTVGGGQQFSGNTIY
TRBV7-6 once ASSLVGNTQY
TRBV12-5 - ASGLWEGYNEQF
TRBV2 - ASKFSGSNEQF
TRBV4-1 medium-sized ASSQAGLAGVGTGELF
TRBV7-2 - ASSPWGEHYEQY
TRBV3-1/TRBV3-2 - ASSNKDWGTQY